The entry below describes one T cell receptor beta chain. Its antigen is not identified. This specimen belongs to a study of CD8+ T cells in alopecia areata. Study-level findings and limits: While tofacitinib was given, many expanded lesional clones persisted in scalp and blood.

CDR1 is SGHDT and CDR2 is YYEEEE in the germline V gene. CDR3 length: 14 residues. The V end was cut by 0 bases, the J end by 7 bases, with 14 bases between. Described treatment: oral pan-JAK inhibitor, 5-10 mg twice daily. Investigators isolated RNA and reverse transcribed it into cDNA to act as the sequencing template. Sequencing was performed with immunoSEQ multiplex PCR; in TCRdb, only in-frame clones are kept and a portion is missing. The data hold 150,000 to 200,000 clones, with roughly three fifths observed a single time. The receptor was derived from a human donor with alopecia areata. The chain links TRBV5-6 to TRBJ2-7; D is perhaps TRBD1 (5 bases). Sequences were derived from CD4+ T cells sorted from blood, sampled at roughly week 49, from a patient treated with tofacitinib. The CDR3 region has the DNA TGTGCCAGCAGCTTGGACCAGGGAACAGGAGAGCAGTACTTC. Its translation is CASSLDQGTGEQYF.